These 4 T cell receptor beta chains were all obtained from the same sample, sequenced in a study of early T cells in non-severe SARS-CoV-2 infection. TCRdb itself ran the 5' RACE reads through MiXCR, one entry per CDR3 protein. The sample consists of 43,000 or so distinct CDR3 sequences, around 7.8% of them appearing once. Sequencing was carried out using whole blood. The receptor set was obtained from an adult who was a healthcare worker with PCR-confirmed SARS-CoV-2 infection or an uninfected control (not recorded which).

As to this clonotype: Being one base from a much bigger clone, this may be a read error. This chain connects TRBV5-1 to TRBJ1-1, with TRBD1 matching over 8 bases. Germline CDR1 SGHRS, CDR2 YFSETQ. The CDR3 spans 13 residues. CDR3 bases: TGCACCAGCAGCCCGGACAGGGTCACTGAAGCTTTCTTT. Translation gives CTSSPDRVTEAFF.

This clonotype is termed medium-sized. This chain connects TRBV18 to TRBJ2-7; 8 nucleotides align to TRBD1. Germline trimming cut 6 bases from V and 2 bases from J; bases unmatched to any gene: 6. CDR3 length: 14 amino acids. The germline gives CDR1 KGHSH, CDR2 LQKENI. The CDR3 protein is CASSGTGPTYEQYF. The CDR3 coding sequence is TGTGCCAGCTCCGGGACAGGACCCACCTACGAGCAGTACTTC.

This clonotype was recorded at least ten times. J is TRBJ2-7 and V is TRBV4-3; D is possibly TRBD1 (6 bases). CDR1 and CDR2 from the germline V gene are LGHNA and YSLEER. V was cut by 2 bases and J by 3 bases, with 8 bases left in between. CDR3 length: 13 residues. The CDR3 sequence: CASSQQQGYEQYF. The CDR3 DNA reads TGCGCCAGCAGCCAACAACAGGGCTACGAGCAGTACTTC.

This sequence joins TRBV9 and TRBJ2-3, with D perhaps matching TRBD2 (5 bases). The germline gives CDR1 SGDLS, CDR2 YYNGEE. The CDR3 contains 15 residues. V lost 0 bases and J 6 bases, leaving 14 bases between the germline ends. The CDR3 protein is CASSVEDSETDTQYF. In DNA, the CDR3 is TGTGCCAGCAGCGTAGAGGATAGCGAGACCGATACGCAGTATTTT.